The TCR beta chain described here comes from a study of cytomegalovirus exposure and HLA in healthy donors. The V end lost 1 base, the J end lost 0 bases, and 3 bases lay between the germline ends. Looked up from germline, CDR1 is MDHEN and CDR2 is SYDVKM. This CDR3 is built from 13 residues. The table came from immunoSEQ multiplex PCR; TCRdb's copy has only in-frame clones and leaves some out. The profile shows 130,000 or so clones, 89% of them singletons. Broader study findings: Specificity for CMV antigens was confirmed in vitro for a few of the CMV-associated chains.

In regard to this clone: Its target is unknown.

The TCR originated in a woman between 18 and 29 years old in good health and CMV-seropositive. V usage is TRBV28 and J usage is TRBJ1-2; D is unresolved. The sequencing sample was made of PBMCs. CDR3 DNA: TGTGCCAGCAGTTTATCAACTAACTATGGCTACACCTTC. Translated: CASSLSTNYGYTF.